This T cell receptor beta chain was profiled in a study of T cells after yellow fever vaccination. TCRdb redid the calling of the 5' RACE reads with MiXCR, one entry per CDR3 protein. The sample lists around 340,000 distinct CDR3 sequences, approximately 12% occurring once. The receptor's source is a man younger than 35 who received the YFV17D yellow fever vaccine. The starting material was CD4+ T cells sorted from PBMCs, obtained 15 days after the yellow fever booster vaccination.

The CDR3 nucleotides read TGTGCCACCAGTGATTTGTGGGAGGCAGATACGCAGTATTTT. It is translated as CATSDLWEADTQYF. The chain links TRBV24-1 to TRBJ2-3; tentatively, D is TRBD2 (6 bases). CDR3 length equals 14 residues. Germline CDR1 is KGHDR and CDR2 is SFDVKD. V was pared by 0 bases and J by 4 bases, with 7 bases between.